Below, 26 T cell receptor beta chains from the same sample are listed, as sequenced in a study of identical twins. TCRdb re-called the 5' RACE reads through MiXCR, storing one row per CDR3 protein. The sample holds 350,000 to 400,000 distinct CDR3 sequences, about 9% seen once. The sample consisted of naive T cells sorted from blood. The receptors here all came from a woman aged 45-59 years in good health.

The chain recombines TRBV12-3 or TRBV12-4 with TRBJ2-1; 13 positions agree with TRBD2. The CDR3 is made up of 15 amino acids. J was trimmed by 9 bases and V by 5 bases; bases with no gene match: 7. CDR3: CASSQLAGGPGEQFF. Written as DNA, the CDR3 is TGTGCCAGCAGTCAACTAGCGGGAGGGCCCGGTGAGCAGTTCTTC.

This clonotype was counted only a few times. V usage is TRBV4-1 and J usage is TRBJ2-1; no clear D gene. CDR3 length: 14 amino acids. From germline, CDR1 is MGHRA and CDR2 YSYEKL. The ends were cut back, 0 bases at V and 6 bases at J, with 9 bases in the middle. CDR3 nucleotides: TGCGCCAGCAGCCAAGATAGACTTTTCAATGAGCAGTTCTTC. Translation gives CASSQDRLFNEQFF.

This chain uses TRBV10-3 with TRBJ2-3; TRBD2 matches at 11 bases. The germline gives CDR1 ENHRY, CDR2 SYGVKD. This CDR3 region has 17 residues. With V trimmed by 5 bases and J by 4 bases, 11 bases remained unmatched. The CDR3 region is CAISSVTSGRSPDTQYF. For the CDR3, the DNA is TGTGCCATCAGTAGTGTCACTAGCGGGAGATCCCCAGATACGCAGTATTTT.

In this sample, this clonotype turned up many times. The chain carries TRBV7-3 and TRBJ2-1; no clear D. The CDR3 extends over 12 amino acids. V shed 2 bases and J shed 8 bases, with 7 bases lying between them. The germline gives CDR1 SGHTA, CDR2 FQGTGA. CDR3 nucleotides: TGTGCCAGCAGCTTAGGGTCCGATGAGCAGTTCTTC. Translation gives CASSLGSDEQFF.

The chain uses TRBV12-3 or TRBV12-4 and TRBJ2-1; TRBD2 matches 8 bases. This CDR3 comprises 16 residues. The junction had 9 bases not matched to a gene; V was cut back by 6 bases and J by 2 bases. CDR3 in amino acids: CASSRLAGLPYNEQFF. Here the CDR3 DNA reads TGTGCCAGCAGCCGCCTAGCGGGTCTACCCTACAATGAGCAGTTCTTC.

CDR3 region: CASSQTGPMNTEAFF. The CDR3 region has the DNA TGTGCCAGCAGCCAGACAGGACCAATGAACACTGAAGCTTTCTTT. The chain joins TRBV12-3 or TRBV12-4 to TRBJ1-1, with D perhaps TRBD1 (6 bases). The V and J ends lost 6 bases and 0 bases respectively, with 14 bases between them. This CDR3 spans 15 amino acids.

This clonotype was seen at least ten times. The chain employs TRBV3-1 and TRBJ2-1; the D is unclear. V was pared by 1 base and J by 10 bases, with 11 bases between. Germline V lookup: CDR1 LGHDT, CDR2 YNNKEL (reference sequence). The CDR3 is 13 amino acids. The CDR3 DNA reads as TGTGCCAGCAGCCAAGTTCATAATTTGGAGCAGTTCTTC. Encoded protein: CASSQVHNLEQFF.

This clonotype has more than one count but fewer than ten. The chain combines TRBV20-1 with TRBJ2-1; 11 bases map to TRBD2. This CDR3 comprises 13 residues. Per germline, CDR1 DFQATT and CDR2 SNEGSKA (reference sequence). CDR3 coding DNA: TGCGCGGCCCCCAAACTAGCGGGAGATGAGCAGTTCTTC. This gives the protein CAAPKLAGDEQFF.

This clonotype has a handful of counts. V is TRBV6-1 and J is TRBJ2-4; 10 bases line up with TRBD1. V trimming: 1 base; J trimming: 8 bases; junction bases outside the gene matches: 5. Looked up from germline, CDR1 is MNHNS and CDR2 is SASEGT. The CDR3 spans 15 residues. CDR3 nucleotide sequence: TGTGCCAGCAGTGAAGAGGGACAGGGGTCGTACATTCAGTACTTC. Translating gives CASSEEGQGSYIQYF.

This clonotype was seen only a few times. The rearrangement uses TRBV7-8 and TRBJ1-5; no reliable D call. CDR1 and CDR2 from the germline V gene are SGHVS and FQNEAQ. V lost 5 bases and J 0 bases, leaving 8 bases between the germline ends. The CDR3 spans 14 residues. In DNA, the CDR3 is TGTGCCAGCAGCCCCGGCCCTAGCAATCAGCCCCAGCATTTT. This encodes CASSPGPSNQPQHF.

This clonotype has at least ten counts. The gene calls are TRBV12-3 or TRBV12-4 and TRBJ1-1; perhaps TRBD1 as D (5 bases). V lost 3 bases to trimming and J lost 1 base, with 9 bases between them. The CDR3 loop spans 14 amino acids. The DNA of the CDR3 is TGTGCCAGCAGTTTCTGGGGGACGAACACTGAAGCTTTCTTT. Protein: CASSFWGTNTEAFF.

In this sample, this clonotype turned up many times. The J gene is TRBJ2-1, the V gene TRBV5-4; TRBD1 agrees at 10 bases. Germline V CDR1 and CDR2: SGHNT, YYREEE (reference sequence). The junction had 5 bases not matched to a gene; V was cut back by 9 bases and J by 8 bases. CDR3 length equals 12 residues. CDR3 amino acids: CATGTGAHEQFF. The DNA of the CDR3 is TGTGCCACCGGGACAGGGGCACATGAGCAGTTCTTC.

The chain recombines TRBV20-1 with TRBJ2-2; 8 bases are shared with TRBD1. Germline loops: CDR1 DFQATT, CDR2 SNEGSKA (reference sequence). This CDR3 comprises 14 residues. J lost 4 bases, V lost 5 bases, and 6 bases had no gene match. CDR3 DNA: TGCAGTGCTGTCAGGACAGGGAGCACCGGGGAGCTGTTTTTT. Translation: CSAVRTGSTGELFF.

This clonotype has ten or more counts. The chain joins TRBV4-1 to TRBJ2-2, with 10 nucleotides matching TRBD1. The trim removed 4 bases at V and 1 base at J, leaving 0 bases unmatched. The CDR3 is 15 residues long. From germline, CDR1 is MGHRA and CDR2 YSYEKL. The CDR3: CASSRTGGNTGELFF. DNA of the CDR3: TGCGCCAGCAGCCGGACAGGGGGGAACACCGGGGAGCTGTTTTTT.

This chain links TRBV6-1 with TRBJ2-3; perhaps TRBD2 as D (5 bases). The germline gives CDR1 MNHNS, CDR2 SASEGT. Trimming cost V 8 bases and J 4 bases, with 13 bases left between them. The CDR3 is 13 amino acids. CDR3 in amino acids: CASRSVGADTQYF. The CDR3 DNA is TGTGCCAGCCGTAGCGTCGGGGCAGATACGCAGTATTTT.

This clonotype has at least ten counts. The J gene is TRBJ2-3, the V gene TRBV5-1; TRBD1 matches at 8 bases. The V segment lost 4 bases and the J segment 6 bases; nucleotides outside the gene matches: 7. The CDR3 is 14 amino acids. Germline-derived CDR1 and CDR2 are SGHRS and YFSETQ. DNA of the CDR3: TGCGCCAGCAGCCCAGGGGGCCCGGTGGATACGCAGTATTTT. It is translated as CASSPGGPVDTQYF.

This clonotype has a count of ten or more. The chain couples TRBV6-1 to TRBJ2-1; D possibly corresponds to TRBD1 (5 bases). This CDR3 spans 14 amino acids. Germline V gene sequence: CDR1 MNHNS, CDR2 SASEGT. V gave up 4 bases and J gave up 2 bases, with 9 bases separating them. The CDR3 coding sequence is TGTGCCAGCAGTGGGGGCCCACCCTACAATGAGCAGTTCTTC. This encodes CASSGGPPYNEQFF.

The chain combines TRBV24-1 with TRBJ2-2, with 10 bases matching TRBD1. The CDR3 spans 17 residues. Germline CDR1 KGHDR, CDR2 SFDVKD. Germline trimming cut 1 base from V and 6 bases from J; bases unmatched to any gene: 7. This CDR3 is CATSDFGTGAFSGELFF. The CDR3 DNA follows: TGTGCCACCAGTGATTTTGGGACAGGGGCGTTCTCCGGGGAGCTGTTTTTT.

In its sample, this clonotype was seen a few times. The chain employs TRBV13 and TRBJ2-3; 7 nucleotides agree with TRBD2. Germline assignment: CDR1 PRHDT and CDR2 FYEKMQ (reference sequence). Germline trimming cut 5 bases from V and 1 base from J; bases unmatched to any gene: 6. This CDR3 has 15 amino acids. The CDR3 DNA reads TGTGCCAGCAGCATAAAGCGGGGTGGCACAGATACGCAGTATTTT. The encoded protein is CASSIKRGGTDTQYF.

This clonotype has ten or more counts. V is TRBV29-1 and J is TRBJ2-3; D is perhaps TRBD2 (6 bases). There are 16 residues in the CDR3. CDR1 and CDR2 from the germline V gene are SQVTM and ANQGSEA. Trimming left V 2 bases short and J 1 base short, with 16 bases between. CDR3: CSVEPSGRRGTDTQYF. CDR3 nucleotide sequence: TGCAGCGTTGAACCCTCCGGGAGAAGAGGCACAGATACGCAGTATTTT.

This rearrangement joins TRBV20-1 to TRBJ2-1, with D possibly matching TRBD1 (5 bases). V lost 1 base, J lost 2 bases, and 12 bases lay in between. Germline assignment: CDR1 DFQATT and CDR2 SNEGSKA (reference sequence). This CDR3 has 15 amino acids. The CDR3 DNA follows: TGCAGTGCTAGAGGGTCCAGGGCAACCTACAATGAGCAGTTCTTC. It specifies CSARGSRATYNEQFF.

The rearrangement links TRBV27 to TRBJ2-2, with 8 bases lining up with TRBD1. The CDR3 spans 14 residues. With V trimmed by 3 bases and J by 7 bases, 4 bases remained unmatched. Germline V gene data show CDR1 as MNHEY and CDR2 as SMNVEV (reference sequence). DNA of the CDR3: TGTGCCAGCAGTTTGGACAGGGTGCACGGGGAGCTGTTTTTT. It codes for CASSLDRVHGELFF.

At least ten counts were recorded for this clonotype. This sequence joins TRBV29-1 and TRBJ1-5; TRBD1 might be the D (5 bases). Germline V gives CDR1 SQVTM, CDR2 ANQGSEA. The CDR3 has 12 amino acids. V was cut by 4 bases and J by 3 bases, with 7 bases left in between. The CDR3 here is CSVAGFNQPQHF. The CDR3 DNA reads TGCAGCGTTGCAGGGTTCAATCAGCCCCAGCATTTT.

This clonotype has only a few counts. The chain couples TRBV7-2 to TRBJ2-5; D is uncertain. The CDR3 extends over 15 amino acids. V shed 1 base and J shed 0 bases, with 9 bases lying between them. CDR1 and CDR2 from the germline V gene are SGHTA and FQGNSA. The CDR3 here is CASSLVAQYQETQYF. CDR3 DNA: TGTGCCAGCAGCTTAGTCGCACAGTACCAAGAGACCCAGTACTTC.

In DNA form, the CDR3 reads TGTGCCAGCAGTTACTTCACAGATACGCAGTATTTT. Translation: CASSYFTDTQYF. The rearrangement uses TRBV6-6 and TRBJ2-3; D not certain. The germline V gene has CDR1 MNHNY and CDR2 SVGAGI (reference sequence). The CDR3 length is 12 residues. The germline V and J ends were trimmed by 1 base and 2 bases, with 1 base remaining between them.

This clonotype has just a few counts. The genes are TRBV5-1 and TRBJ2-6; D is perhaps TRBD2 (5 bases). Trimming took off 4 bases at V and 9 bases at J, with 17 bases between the two ends. Germline V gene data show CDR1 as SGHRS and CDR2 as YFSETQ. The CDR3 is 15 residues long. In DNA form, the CDR3 reads TGCGCCAGCAGCCCGCGGGCGGCTCCATTCAACGTCCTGACTTTC. Translation gives CASSPRAAPFNVLTF.